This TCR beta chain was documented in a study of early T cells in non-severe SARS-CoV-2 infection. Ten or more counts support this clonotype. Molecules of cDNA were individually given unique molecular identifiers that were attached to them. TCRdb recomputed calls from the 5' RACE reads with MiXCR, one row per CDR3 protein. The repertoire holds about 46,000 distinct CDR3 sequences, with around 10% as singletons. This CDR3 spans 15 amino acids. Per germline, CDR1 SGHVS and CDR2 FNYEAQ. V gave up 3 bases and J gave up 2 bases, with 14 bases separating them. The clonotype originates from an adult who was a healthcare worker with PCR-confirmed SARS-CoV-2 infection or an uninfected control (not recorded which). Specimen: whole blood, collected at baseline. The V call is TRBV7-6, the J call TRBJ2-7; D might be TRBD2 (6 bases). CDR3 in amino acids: CASSFSPSEPYEQYF. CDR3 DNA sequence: TGTGCCAGCAGCTTTTCCCCTAGCGAACCCTACGAGCAGTACTTC.